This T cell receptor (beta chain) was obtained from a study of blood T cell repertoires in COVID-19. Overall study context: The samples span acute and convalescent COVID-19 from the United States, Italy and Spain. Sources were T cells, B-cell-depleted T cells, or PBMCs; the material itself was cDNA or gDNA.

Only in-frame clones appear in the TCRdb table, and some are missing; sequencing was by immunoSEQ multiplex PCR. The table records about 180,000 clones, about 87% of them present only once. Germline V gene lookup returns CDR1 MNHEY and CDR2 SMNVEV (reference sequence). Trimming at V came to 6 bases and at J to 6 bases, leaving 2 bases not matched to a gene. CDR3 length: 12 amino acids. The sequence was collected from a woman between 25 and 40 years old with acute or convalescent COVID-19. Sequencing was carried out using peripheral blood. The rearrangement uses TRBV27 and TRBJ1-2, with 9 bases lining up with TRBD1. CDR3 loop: CASRGQGDGYTF. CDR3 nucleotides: TGTGCCAGCAGGGGACAGGGTGATGGCTACACCTTC.